The 17 T cell receptor beta chains listed next were all sequenced from one sample in a study of cytomegalovirus exposure and HLA in healthy donors. Primers for the PCR totalled 60 Vbeta and 13 Jbeta. The repertoire was sequenced with immunoSEQ multiplex PCR; TCRdb's copy has only in-frame clones and lacks some. The sample lists approximately 120,000 clones; about two thirds were seen once. The sequencing input was PBMCs. The receptors were sampled from a man aged 25 to 40 in good health and CMV-seronegative.

The chain is built from TRBV4-1 and TRBJ1-2; 9 nucleotides align to TRBD1. The ends lost 4 bases at V and 2 bases at J; junction bases unmatched: 5. CDR1 and CDR2 (germline): MGHRA, YSYEKL. The CDR3 is 15 amino acids. The CDR3 nucleotides read TGCGCCAGCAGCCCCCAGACAGGGGGAAACTATGGCTACACCTTC. Its protein product is CASSPQTGGNYGYTF.

Comments on this clone: Relative to the germline gene, one junction end is altered; a read error may explain this. The V and J genes are TRBV7-9 and TRBJ2-7; 10 nucleotides agree with TRBD2. The V gene's germline CDR1 is SEHNR and CDR2 FQNEAQ (reference sequence). The CDR3 is 17 residues long. CDR3 coding DNA: TGTTCCAGCAGCTTAGTCCGGACTAGCGGCATCCTCGGCGAGCAGTACTTC. Encoded protein: CSSSLVRTSGILGEQYF.

The chain couples TRBV7-3 to TRBJ2-3; TRBD2 is a possible D gene (5 bases). Germline lookup yields CDR1 SGHTA and CDR2 FQGTGA. Between the trimmed V and J ends, which lost 2 bases and 2 bases, there was a span of 11 bases. This CDR3 spans 15 amino acids. This chain's CDR3 is CASSLLVGVTDTQYF. CDR3 coding DNA: TGTGCCAGCAGCTTACTAGTCGGGGTCACAGATACGCAGTATTTT.

The rearrangement uses TRBV7-3 and TRBJ2-1; TRBD2 agrees at 9 bases. The germline V gene has CDR1 SGHTA and CDR2 FQGTGA. The CDR3 has 15 residues. V lost 2 bases and J lost 10; bases outside the gene matches: 9. The DNA of the CDR3 is TGTGCCAGCAGCTTAGGCGGGGGGGCTTCGGGGGAGCAGTTCTTC. Translation gives CASSLGGGASGEQFF.

This clone was found once. The J gene is TRBJ2-7, the V gene TRBV18; TRBD1 might be the D (5 bases). The CDR3 has 13 residues. Germline loops: CDR1 KGHSH, CDR2 LQKENI. V lost 3 bases and J lost 5, with 11 bases in between. The CDR3 loop is CASSPERGHEQYF. The CDR3 DNA reads as TGTGCCAGCTCACCTGAAAGGGGCCACGAGCAGTACTTC.

V is TRBV2 and J is TRBJ1-2; D is unclear. The V gene's germline CDR1 is SNHLY and CDR2 FYNNEI. Trimming removed 4 bases at V and 6 bases at J, with 3 bases between. CDR3 size: 10 residues. As DNA, the CDR3 is TGTGCCAGCAGTGCGGATGGCTACACCTTC. Translated, it gives CASSADGYTF.

The CDR3 DNA follows: TGCAGCGTAGTTAGCGGAAGAAACCAAGAGACCCAGTACTTC. This translates into CSVVSGRNQETQYF. The chain recombines TRBV29-1 with TRBJ2-5; D is possibly TRBD2 (6 bases). CDR1 is SQVTM, CDR2 ANQGSEA, per germline. The CDR3 has 14 residues. Trimming left V 6 bases short and J 0 bases short, with 14 bases between. Looking up the rest from reference TRBV29-1 and TRBJ2-5 gives the full variable domain: SAVISQKPSRDICQRGTSLTIQCQVDSQVTMMFWYRQQPGQSLTLIATANQGSEATYESGFVIDKFPISRPNLTFSTLTVSNMSPEDSSIYLCSVVSGRNQETQYFGPGTRLLVL.

The chain carries TRBV7-9 and TRBJ2-5, with 8 bases that match TRBD1. The end of the DNA is better explained by TRBJ2-7, so the J call may be wrong. Germline assignment: CDR1 SEHNR and CDR2 FQNEAQ (reference sequence). The CDR3 consists of 14 residues. CDR3 sequence: CASSLGTGLYEQYF. The CDR3 nucleotides read TGTGCCAGCAGCTTAGGGACAGGGCTCTACGAGCAGTACTTC.

This rearrangement joins TRBV21-1 to TRBJ2-1; whether TRBD1, the table's D call, matches the DNA was not checked. TRBV21-1 is deemed a pseudogene. This CDR3 region has 16 residues. CDR3 protein: CASSKGFAGPYNEQFF. CDR3 coding DNA: TGTGCCAGCAGCAAAGGATTCGCTGGCCCCTACAATGAGCAGTTCTTC.

The table lists this clone with a few counts. This rearrangement joins TRBV9 to TRBJ1-2; D is ambiguous. CDR1 and CDR2 (germline): SGDLS, YYNGEE. The CDR3 is 16 residues long. Trimming removed 0 bases at V and 5 bases at J, with 17 bases between. The CDR3 spells CASSVGQEGDIYGYTF. CDR3 DNA: TGTGCCAGCAGCGTAGGTCAGGAGGGCGATATATATGGCTACACCTTC.

The chain carries TRBV11-2 and TRBJ2-1; no definite D call. From germline, CDR1 is SGHAT and CDR2 FQNNGV. V lost 0 bases and J lost 2, with 8 bases in between. The CDR3 is 15 amino acids. CDR3 bases: TGTGCCAGCAGCTTAGATCGCGGAACCTACAATGAGCAGTTCTTC. Amino acid sequence: CASSLDRGTYNEQFF.

The V call is TRBV4-2, the J call TRBJ2-3; TRBD1 agrees at 7 bases. CDR3 length: 15 residues. After removal of 0 bases from V and 7 bases from J, the junction contained 7 bases not matched to a gene. Germline values: CDR1 LGHNA, CDR2 YNFKEQ. The CDR3 coding sequence is TGTGCCAGCAGCCAAGATCACGGACAGGTTAATACGCAGTATTTT. Amino acids: CASSQDHGQVNTQYF.

The chain has TRBV7-3 and TRBJ2-6; D is possibly TRBD2 (5 bases). Trimming shortened V by 6 bases and J by 0 bases, and 15 bases separated the two germline ends. Germline CDR1 reads SGHTA; CDR2 reads FQGTGA. The CDR3 totals 17 residues. CDR3 in DNA: TGTGCCAGCAGTTGGGCGGGCATAAACTCTGGGGCCAACGTCCTGACTTTC. Protein: CASSWAGINSGANVLTF.

The chain links TRBV19 to TRBJ2-2; possible D gene TRBD1, 6 bases. From germline, CDR1 is LNHDA and CDR2 SQIVND (reference sequence). The V end lost 4 bases, the J end lost 7 bases, and 13 bases lay between the germline ends. This CDR3 has 14 amino acids. CDR3 DNA: TGTGCCAGTAGTACTTGGGACATTAACGGGGAGCTGTTTTTT. It yields the protein CASSTWDINGELFF.

The V gene is TRBV19, the J gene TRBJ1-2; 12 nucleotides line up with TRBD1. The CDR3 is made up of 16 amino acids. The V gene's germline CDR1 is LNHDA and CDR2 SQIVND (reference sequence). V trimming: 5 bases; J trimming: 3 bases; junction bases outside the gene matches: 7. The CDR3: CASSPGTGGGYYGYTF. The DNA of the CDR3 is TGTGCCAGTAGTCCAGGGACAGGGGGCGGTTACTATGGCTACACCTTC.

This clone has just one count. This rearrangement joins TRBV11-2 to TRBJ1-1; TRBD1 aligns across 9 bases. The V gene's germline CDR1 is SGHAT and CDR2 FQNNGV. This CDR3 has 17 residues. Trimming removed 4 bases from V and 0 bases from J; junction bases left unmatched: 9. CDR3 loop: CASSSTGTGSMNTEAFF. The CDR3 region has the DNA TGTGCCAGCAGCTCGACCGGGACAGGGTCCATGAACACTGAAGCTTTCTTT. Supplemented by reference TRBV11-2 and TRBJ1-1, the full variable domain reads EAGVAQSPRYKIIEKRQSVAFWCNPISGHATLYWYQQILGQGPKLLIQFQNNGVVDDSQLPKDRFSAERLKGVDSTLKIQPAKLEDSAVYLCASSSTGTGSMNTEAFFGQGTRLTVV.

This clone was seen a few times. This chain connects TRBV30 to TRBJ2-6; 9 bases line up with TRBD1. The CDR3 totals 17 residues. Per germline, CDR1 GTSNPN and CDR2 SVGIG (reference sequence). The trim removed 6 bases at V and 3 bases at J, leaving 12 bases unmatched. The CDR3: CACPPDRGSGGANVLTF. Written as DNA, the CDR3 is TGTGCCTGCCCCCCGGACAGGGGCTCTGGTGGGGCCAACGTCCTGACTTTC.